The rows below give T cell receptor beta chains drawn from one sample of a study of T cell responses to AZD1222 COVID-19 vaccine. Data came from immunoSEQ multiplex PCR; TCRdb stores just in-frame clones and leaves some out. The table includes 98,000 or so clones, about nine tenths detected once. The sample consisted of peripheral blood, taken 28 days after the second AZD1222 dose. These receptors originate from an adult who received the AZD1222 COVID-19 vaccine. Each CDR3 is given with its conserved first and last residue. Each record gives: CDR3 length, V gene, CDR3 protein.

cdr3_length: 14
v_call: TRBV9
cdr3_aa: CASSVGGGEYEQYF

cdr3_length: 15
v_call: TRBV19
cdr3_aa: CASSIRGYSTDTQYF

cdr3_length: 18
v_call: TRBV11-2
cdr3_aa: CASTAELLTGGLFQPQHF

cdr3_length: 14
v_call: TRBV27
cdr3_aa: CASRLQGAGKTQYF

cdr3_length: 15
v_call: TRBV6-5
cdr3_aa: CASSWGGQNYNEQFF

cdr3_length: 15
v_call: TRBV6-1
cdr3_aa: CASSERALFSYEQYF

cdr3_length: 16
v_call: TRBV5-1
cdr3_aa: CASSLNSGTGTREQYF

cdr3_length: 16
v_call: TRBV3-1/TRBV3-2
cdr3_aa: CASSQGPTGTREKLFF

cdr3_length: 15
v_call: TRBV7-5
cdr3_aa: CARSPRVFGISPLHF

cdr3_length: 14
v_call: TRBV7-2
cdr3_aa: CASSLGFENYGYTF

cdr3_length: 15
v_call: TRBV7-2
cdr3_aa: CASSLASGTGNTIYF

cdr3_length: 16
v_call: TRBV28
cdr3_aa: CASSLWGGVSNQPQHF

cdr3_length: 10
v_call: TRBV20-1
cdr3_aa: CSAGRQPQHF

cdr3_length: 18
v_call: TRBV5-1
cdr3_aa: CASSWTPTSGRGQETQYF

cdr3_length: 13
v_call: TRBV10-1
cdr3_aa: CASSPGTAYGYTF

cdr3_length: 15
v_call: TRBV19
cdr3_aa: CASQKTEEIQETQYF

cdr3_length: 15
v_call: TRBV11-3
cdr3_aa: CASSMDGPSGNTIYF

cdr3_length: 15
v_call: TRBV6-1
cdr3_aa: CASSENSGTGVGYTF

cdr3_length: 15
v_call: TRBV19
cdr3_aa: CASSFRTSRGYGYTF

cdr3_length: 13
v_call: TRBV2
cdr3_aa: CASTGQLNQPQHF

cdr3_length: 13
v_call: TRBV3-1/TRBV3-2
cdr3_aa: CASSPTPREKLFF

cdr3_length: 15
v_call: TRBV7-9
cdr3_aa: CASSSPLAENYEQYF

cdr3_length: 12
v_call: TRBV7-9
cdr3_aa: CASSGLGGDPHF

cdr3_length: 14
v_call: TRBV5-5
cdr3_aa: CASSPGQLNQPQHF

cdr3_length: 14
v_call: TRBV5-1
cdr3_aa: CASAPGLVSYEQYF

cdr3_length: 15
v_call: TRBV7-9
cdr3_aa: CATPGQGTNTGELFF

cdr3_length: 16
v_call: TRBV6-5
cdr3_aa: CASSYSIYGSGYGYTF

cdr3_length: 13
v_call: TRBV6-2/TRBV6-3
cdr3_aa: CASSYSVNYGYTF

cdr3_length: 15
v_call: TRBV2
cdr3_aa: CASRPGQGNTGELFF

cdr3_length: 15
v_call: TRBV7-9
cdr3_aa: CASSSEQGGNTEAFF

cdr3_length: 14
v_call: TRBV19
cdr3_aa: CATQQGRGWEKLFF

cdr3_length: 15
v_call: TRBV11-3
cdr3_aa: CASSLEQGGFNEQFF

cdr3_length: 14
v_call: TRBV18
cdr3_aa: CASSPPDSAYGYTF

cdr3_length: 12
v_call: TRBV29-1
cdr3_aa: CSVGASSTEAFF

cdr3_length: 16
v_call: TRBV7-3
cdr3_aa: CASSSSGTRFPGEQFF

cdr3_length: 14
v_call: TRBV19
cdr3_aa: CASTVAGSGGPQHF

cdr3_length: 15
v_call: TRBV25-1
cdr3_aa: CASSELKGRYTEAFF

cdr3_length: 11
v_call: TRBV30
cdr3_aa: CAWRENTEAFF

cdr3_length: 13
v_call: TRBV9
cdr3_aa: CASSVLGTDTQYF

cdr3_length: 17
v_call: TRBV18
cdr3_aa: CASSRALLAGEEGEQYF

cdr3_length: 16
v_call: TRBV4-2
cdr3_aa: CASSQDLDRTNTEAFF

cdr3_length: 13
v_call: TRBV12-3/TRBV12-4
cdr3_aa: CASSRGGPDTQYF

cdr3_length: 13
v_call: TRBV6-5
cdr3_aa: CASSYSRAYEQYF

cdr3_length: 16
v_call: TRBV28
cdr3_aa: CASSHGAGGRRETQYF

cdr3_length: 12
v_call: TRBV7-9
cdr3_aa: CASSLIGDTQYF

cdr3_length: 12
v_call: TRBV29-1
cdr3_aa: CSVGDPETEAFF

cdr3_length: 15
v_call: TRBV19
cdr3_aa: CASSPSREYTGELFF

cdr3_length: 15
v_call: TRBV9
cdr3_aa: CASSVAGANTGELFF

cdr3_length: 14
v_call: TRBV28
cdr3_aa: CASREGGAKNIQYF

cdr3_length: 16
v_call: TRBV27
cdr3_aa: CASRIKDRGNQETQYF

cdr3_length: 13
v_call: TRBV7-9
cdr3_aa: CASSLEGLGPQHF